This T cell receptor (beta chain) comes out of a study of T cell responses to AZD1222 COVID-19 vaccine. TCRdb's table, derived via immunoSEQ multiplex PCR, lists solely in-frame clones and lacks some. The sample holds around 100,000 clones, approximately 87% seen once. The count of this clone is one. The antigen remains undetermined. Germline loops: CDR1 SQVTM, CDR2 ANQGSEA. V lost 8 bases, J lost 4 bases, and 14 bases lay in between. This CDR3 contains 12 residues. Study-level findings and limits: The donor group comprised mostly white British people and more females; the analysis possibly underestimated clonal diversity. Once two AZD1222 doses were given, Spike-specific TCR breadth and depth went up.

This clonotype was obtained from an adult in good health. The starting material was peripheral blood, obtained on day 0 of MenACWY control vaccination. This rearrangement joins TRBV29-1 to TRBJ2-5, with D possibly being TRBD1 or TRBD2 (6 bases each). In nucleotides, the CDR3 is TGCAGCCTGAGGGGGGATGGAGAGACCCAGTACTTC. Translated, it gives CSLRGDGETQYF.